This note documents a single T cell receptor (beta chain) sequence. V was clipped by 4 bases and J by 0 bases, with 12 bases between them. The CDR3 extends over 15 amino acids. Germline V gene data show CDR1 as LNHDA and CDR2 as SQIVND (reference sequence). As processed by the authors: By means of reference gene primer amplification, nucleated cell counts were estimated. Clones were sequenced by immunoSEQ multiplex PCR, and TCRdb holds only the in-frame ones, with some missing. The V and J calls and clone size were taken over from that table, and D and trimming were inferred from the DNA. The repertoire holds 200,000 to 300,000 clones, with around 87% as singletons. This entry is derived from a study of blood T cell repertoires in COVID-19. Across the whole study: Acute-phase and convalescent COVID-19 samples originated in the United States, Italy and Spain. PBMCs, B-cell-depleted T cells, or T cells provided the cDNA or gDNA that made up the material.

The sequence derives from a woman between 50 and 59 years old with acute or convalescent COVID-19. The gene calls are TRBV19 and TRBJ1-1, with D possibly matching TRBD1 (6 bases). Input material: peripheral blood. In DNA form, the CDR3 reads TGTGCCAGTAGTAAAACGACAGGCTTGAACACTGAAGCTTTCTTT. Residues: CASSKTTGLNTEAFF. The full variable domain, rest sourced from reference TRBV19 and TRBJ1-1, is DGGITQSPKYLFRKEGQNVTLSCEQNLNHDAMYWYRQDPGQGLRLIYYSQIVNDFQKGDIAEGYSVSREKKESFPLTVTSAQKNPTAFYLCASSKTTGLNTEAFFGQGTRLTVV.